This T cell receptor beta chain came from a study of regulatory T cells in long-lasting Graves disease. Overall study context: Positive TSH receptor antibodies alongside over 5 years of antithyroid drugs were what marked Graves' disease as persistent. Findings of the study overall: It was in persistent disease that TRBV28, TRBJ1-2 and TRBJ2-5 were favored.

The CDR3 has 15 amino acids. Germline V gene sequence: CDR1 DFQATT, CDR2 SNEGSKA (reference sequence). Deletions cut 3 bases from V and 5 bases from J, with 16 bases between. Through Arm-PCR of CDR3 regions and iRepertoire HTBI primers, TCR beta libraries were built. Source study methods: Segment identification across samples yielded 62 TRBV and approximately 15 TRBJ segments. TCRdb re-called the multiplex PCR reads with MiXCR, one entry per CDR3 protein. TCRdb, not the authors, supplied the V and J calls. The sample has some 440,000 distinct CDR3 sequences; less than 25% are singletons. The time point is: persistent/refractory GD, antithyroid drugs over 5 years with positive TRAb. RNA extracted from PBMCs served as the sequencing template. EDTA tubes held roughly 9.2 milliliters of peripheral blood from each patient. This clonotype occurred a few times. The antigen is unknown.

The clonotype was recovered from a female donor with Graves disease. Here the sequenced sample was peripheral blood mononuclear cells (PBMCs), taken when the disease was refractory, from a patient treated with antithyroid drugs. The V gene is TRBV20-1, the J gene TRBJ2-2, with D possibly TRBD2 on 6 matching bases. CDR3 coding DNA: TGCAGTGCTAGCAGTAGGAGGGGAGAGACCGGGGAGCTGTTTTTT. Protein: CSASSRRGETGELFF.